The T cell receptor beta chain under discussion was sequenced for a study of blood T cell repertoires in COVID-19. Across the study: Some COVID-19 samples were acute and others convalescent; all came from the United States, Italy and Spain. PBMCs, B-cell-depleted T cells, or T cells were the source of the cDNA or gDNA that made up the material.

Authors' processing steps: By means of reference gene primer amplification, nucleated cell counts were estimated. Clones were sequenced by immunoSEQ multiplex PCR, and TCRdb holds only the in-frame ones, with some missing. V and J calls and clone size are copied from that table; D and trimming were computed from the DNA. This sample has a few hundred thousand clones, with 89% found just once. This clone was observed once. Germline V gene lookup returns CDR1 SGHAT and CDR2 FQNNGV. V was clipped by 5 bases and J by 0 bases; unmatched bases: 15. This CDR3 is 19 amino acids long. The source material was peripheral blood. This clonotype originated in a woman aged 60 to 75 with acute or convalescent COVID-19. The chain couples TRBV11-2 to TRBJ1-3, with 8 nucleotides matching TRBD1. CDR3 amino acids: CASSPRAGGTYDSGNTIYF. The CDR3, as DNA: TGTGCCAGCAGCCCTCGGGCAGGGGGCACTTACGACTCTGGAAACACCATATATTTT.